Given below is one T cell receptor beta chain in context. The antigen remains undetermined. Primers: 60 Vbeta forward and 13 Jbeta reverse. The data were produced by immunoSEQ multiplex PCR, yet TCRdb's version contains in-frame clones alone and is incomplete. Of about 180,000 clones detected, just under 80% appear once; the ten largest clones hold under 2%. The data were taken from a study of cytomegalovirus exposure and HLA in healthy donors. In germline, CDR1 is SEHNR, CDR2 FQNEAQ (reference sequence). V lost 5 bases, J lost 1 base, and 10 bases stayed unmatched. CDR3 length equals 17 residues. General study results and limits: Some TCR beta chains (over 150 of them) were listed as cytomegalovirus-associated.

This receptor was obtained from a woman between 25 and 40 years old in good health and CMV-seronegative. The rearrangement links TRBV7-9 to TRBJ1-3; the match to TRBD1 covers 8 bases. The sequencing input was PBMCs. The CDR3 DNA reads TGTGCCAGCAGCCAAGGACAGGGACTTCGATCTGGAAACACCATATATTTT. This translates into CASSQGQGLRSGNTIYF.